This T cell receptor beta chain is from a study of T cell repertoires in cytomegalovirus infection. Study in general: From public TCR beta signatures came an indication of both CMV infection and matching HLA type. General observations from the study: The cumulative frequency of public TCR beta families distinguished individuals who carried CMV together with the relevant HLA. HLA-C-restricted CMV-specific TCR beta clonotypes were dominant in the ex vivo response.

This clonotype has more than one count but fewer than ten. Its cognate antigen is unknown. TCRdb re-analysed the reads in MiXCR, keeping a single row per CDR3 protein. The table includes about 260,000 distinct CDR3 sequences, roughly an eighth detected once. The CDR3 totals 11 residues. Trimming took off 6 bases at V and 11 bases at J, with 11 bases between the two ends. Germline values: CDR1 MDHEN, CDR2 SYDVKM. Sequenced input: PBMCs. The receptor was isolated from a human donor in good health (CMV status not recorded). Some clones in this sample may be carry-over from other donors' samples. This rearrangement joins TRBV28 to TRBJ2-1; D is unclear. This CDR3 is CASSFGRQQFF. CDR3 nucleotide sequence: TGTGCCAGCAGCTTTGGTCGGCAGCAGTTCTTC.